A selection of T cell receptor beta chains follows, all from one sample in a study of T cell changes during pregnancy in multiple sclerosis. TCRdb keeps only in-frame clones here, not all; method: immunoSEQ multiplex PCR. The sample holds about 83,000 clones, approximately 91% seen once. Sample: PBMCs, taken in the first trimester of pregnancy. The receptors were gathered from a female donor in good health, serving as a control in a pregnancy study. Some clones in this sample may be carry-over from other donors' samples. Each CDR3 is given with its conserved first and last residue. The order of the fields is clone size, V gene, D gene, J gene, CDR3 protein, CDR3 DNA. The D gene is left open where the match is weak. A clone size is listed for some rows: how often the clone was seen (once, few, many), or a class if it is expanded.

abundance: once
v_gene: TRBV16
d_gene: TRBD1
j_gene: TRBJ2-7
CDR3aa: CASSQSGQVSF
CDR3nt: TGTGCCAGCAGCCAATCCGGACAGGTTAGCTTC

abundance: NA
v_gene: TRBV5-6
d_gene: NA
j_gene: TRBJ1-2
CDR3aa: CASSLGASYGYTF
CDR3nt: TGTGCCAGCAGCTTGGGGGCTTCCTATGGCTACACCTTC

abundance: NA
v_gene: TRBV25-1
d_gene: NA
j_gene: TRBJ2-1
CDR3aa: CASSEPGFNEQFF
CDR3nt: TGTGCCAGCAGTGAACCAGGGTTCAATGAGCAGTTCTTC

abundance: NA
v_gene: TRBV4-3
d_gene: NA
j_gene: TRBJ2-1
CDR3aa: CASSQGTLSSQFEQFF
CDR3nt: TGCGCCAGCAGCCAGGGGACTTTGTCGTCTCAATTCGAGCAGTTCTTC

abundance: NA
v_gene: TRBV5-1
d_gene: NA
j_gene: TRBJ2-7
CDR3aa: CASSDSNYEQYF
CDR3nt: TGCGCCAGCAGCGACAGCAACTACGAGCAGTACTTC

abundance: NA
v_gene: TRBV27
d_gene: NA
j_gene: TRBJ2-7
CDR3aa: CASSLTGAYEQYF
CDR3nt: TGTGCCAGCAGTTTAACAGGTGCCTACGAGCAGTACTTC

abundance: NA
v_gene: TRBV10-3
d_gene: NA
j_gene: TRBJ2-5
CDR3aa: CAISGGQDQETQYF
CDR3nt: TGTGCCATCAGTGGGGGGCAGGACCAAGAGACCCAGTACTTC

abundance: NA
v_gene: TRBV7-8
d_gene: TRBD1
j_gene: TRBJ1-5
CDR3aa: CASSQFTGVNQPQHF
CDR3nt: TGTGCCAGCAGCCAATTTACAGGGGTAAATCAGCCCCAGCATTTT

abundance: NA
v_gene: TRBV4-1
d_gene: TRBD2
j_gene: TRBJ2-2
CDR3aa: CASSPLGTSGTGELFF
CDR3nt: TGCGCCAGCAGCCCTCTAGGGACTAGCGGCACCGGGGAGCTGTTTTTT

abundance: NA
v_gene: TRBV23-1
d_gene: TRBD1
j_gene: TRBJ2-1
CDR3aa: CASSRGQGVYNEQFF
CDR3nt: TGCGCCAGCAGTAGGGGACAGGGGGTTTACAATGAGCAGTTCTTC

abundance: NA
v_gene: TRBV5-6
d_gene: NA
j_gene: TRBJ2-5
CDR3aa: CASSLAVRGKEETQYF
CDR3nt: TGTGCCAGCAGCTTGGCCGTGAGGGGGAAGGAAGAGACCCAGTACTTC

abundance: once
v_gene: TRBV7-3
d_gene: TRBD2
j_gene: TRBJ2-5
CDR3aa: CASSLSGRAGETQYF
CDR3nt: TGTGCCAGCAGCTTGTCGGGGAGGGCCGGGGAGACCCAGTACTTC

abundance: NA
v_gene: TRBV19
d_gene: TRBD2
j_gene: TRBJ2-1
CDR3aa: CASSPGSGRAHNEQFF
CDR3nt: TGTGCCAGTAGTCCCGGAAGCGGGAGGGCACACAATGAGCAGTTCTTC

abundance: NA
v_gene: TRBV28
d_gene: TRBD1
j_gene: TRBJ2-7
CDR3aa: CASSLLTGVLYEQYF
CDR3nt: TGTGCCAGCAGCCTATTGACAGGGGTTCTTTACGAGCAGTACTTC

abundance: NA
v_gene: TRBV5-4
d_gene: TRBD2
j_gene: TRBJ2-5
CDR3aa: CASSGVGRGETQYF
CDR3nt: TGTGCCAGCAGCGGTGTTGGGCGGGGGGAGACCCAGTACTTC

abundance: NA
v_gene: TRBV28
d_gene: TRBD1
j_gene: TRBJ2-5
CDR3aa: CASIHRGWETQYF
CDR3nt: TGTGCCAGCATTCACAGGGGGTGGGAGACCCAGTACTTC

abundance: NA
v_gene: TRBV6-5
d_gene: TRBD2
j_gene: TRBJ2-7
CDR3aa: CASSYWSSGYEQYF
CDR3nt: TGTGCCAGCAGTTACTGGTCTAGCGGCTACGAGCAGTACTTC

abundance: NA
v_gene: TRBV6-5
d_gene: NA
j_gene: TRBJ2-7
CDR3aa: CATRYSLPYEQYF
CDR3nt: TGTGCCACCAGGTACAGCTTGCCTTACGAGCAGTACTTC

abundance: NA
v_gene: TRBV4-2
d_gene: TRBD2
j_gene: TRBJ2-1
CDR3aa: CASSPRLAGGLMWFF
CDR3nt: TGTGCCAGCAGCCCACGCCTAGCGGGGGGGCTAATGTGGTTCTTC

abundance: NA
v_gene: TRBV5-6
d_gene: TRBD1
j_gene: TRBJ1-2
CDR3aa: CASSFLPRDSYGYTF
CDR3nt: TGTGCCAGCAGTTTTTTGCCTCGGGACAGCTATGGCTACACCTTC

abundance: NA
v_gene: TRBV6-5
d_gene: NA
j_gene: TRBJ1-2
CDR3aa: CASRLAPGQNFGYTF
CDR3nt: TGTGCCAGCAGATTAGCCCCGGGACAAAACTTTGGCTACACCTTC

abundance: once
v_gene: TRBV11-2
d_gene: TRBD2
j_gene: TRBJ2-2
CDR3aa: CASSLAGGSGELFF
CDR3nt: TGTGCCAGCAGCTTAGCGGGGGGGAGCGGGGAGCTGTTTTTT

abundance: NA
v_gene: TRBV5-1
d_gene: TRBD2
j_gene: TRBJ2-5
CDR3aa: CASSSGLAESQETQYF
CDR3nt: TGCGCCAGCAGCTCAGGACTAGCTGAATCCCAAGAGACCCAGTACTTC

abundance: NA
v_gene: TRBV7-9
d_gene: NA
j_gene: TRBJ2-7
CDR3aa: CASSSDSETYEQYF
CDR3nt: TGTGCCAGCAGCTCGGACAGCGAAACCTACGAGCAGTACTTC